Below, 19 T cell receptor beta chains from the same sample are listed, as sequenced in a study of metastatic and nonmetastatic thyroid tumors. Through MiXCR, TCRdb re-clonotyped the PCR reads. The sample carries 30,000 to 35,000 clones, around 20% recorded once. No treatment of any kind had been given to any patient before thyroid surgery. The sample consisted of blood. The origin of the receptors is a female donor with papillary thyroid cancer or a benign thyroid nodule (not recorded which). Some clones in this sample may be carry-over from other donors' samples.

This clone was found a few times. CDR3 nucleotides: TGTGCCACCAGCAAGAACACCGGGGAGCTGTTTTTT. As protein: CATSKNTGELFF. V usage is TRBV15 and J usage is TRBJ2-2; the D is unclear. Trimming removed 4 bases from V and 1 base from J, with 1 base in between. CDR1 is LNHNV, CDR2 YYDKDF, per germline (reference sequence). CDR3 length: 12 amino acids. Full variable domain (rest looked up from reference TRBV15 and TRBJ2-2): DAMVIQNPRYQVTQFGKPVTLSCSQTLNHNVMYWYQQKSSQAPKLLFHYYDKDFNNEADTPDNFQSRRPNTSFCFLDIRSPGLGDTAMYLCATSKNTGELFFGEGSRLTVL.

The V gene is TRBV11-2, the J gene TRBJ2-3; possibly TRBD2 for D (5 bases). Germline assignment: CDR1 SGHAT and CDR2 FQNNGV. V was cut by 2 bases and J by 0 bases, with 12 bases left in between. The CDR3 runs to 16 residues. CDR3 loop: CASSLRSRTSTDTQYF. The DNA of the CDR3 is TGTGCCAGCAGCTTACGGTCTAGGACTAGCACAGATACGCAGTATTTT.

By frequency in the sample, this clone is medium-sized. The chain joins TRBV6-1 to TRBJ2-2, with 7 nucleotides matching TRBD1. Germline loops: CDR1 MNHNS, CDR2 SASEGT. This CDR3 spans 15 amino acids. J lost 5 bases, V lost 5 bases, and 8 bases had no gene match. The CDR3 reads CASSPQGQHTGELFF. In DNA, the CDR3 is TGTGCCAGCAGTCCTCAGGGACAGCATACCGGGGAGCTGTTTTTT.

This clone was observed a handful of times. V is TRBV6-2 or TRBV6-3 and J is TRBJ1-6; D might be TRBD1 (5 bases). The CDR3 is 16 residues long. CDR1 is MNHEY and CDR2 is SVGEGT in the germline V gene. The V and J ends lost 5 bases and 0 bases respectively, with 11 bases between them. In DNA form, the CDR3 reads TGTGCCAGCAGTCGCCGGGGGGGCTCCTATAATTCACCCCTCCACTTT. It yields the protein CASSRRGGSYNSPLHF.

This clone was picked up many times. CDR3 loop: CSARLAGDYNEQFF. The DNA of the CDR3 is TGCAGTGCTAGACTAGCGGGAGACTACAATGAGCAGTTCTTC. The chain uses TRBV20-1 and TRBJ2-1; 10 positions agree with TRBD2. The CDR3 covers 14 residues. The ends lost 2 bases at V and 3 bases at J; junction bases unmatched: 1. Looked up from germline, CDR1 is DFQATT and CDR2 is SNEGSKA (reference sequence).

Sample share makes this clone medium-sized. The V gene is TRBV20-1, the J gene TRBJ2-2; TRBD1 matches 9 bases. V was clipped by 0 bases and J by 5 bases; unmatched bases: 7. The CDR3 sequence is 16 residues long. In germline, CDR1 is DFQATT, CDR2 SNEGSKA (reference sequence). The CDR3 protein is CSARDHGQGRTGELFF. The CDR3 DNA is TGCAGTGCTAGAGATCACGGACAGGGGAGGACCGGGGAGCTGTTTTTT.

This clone appeared a few times. The rearrangement uses TRBV6-5 and TRBJ1-1; D call uncertain. The CDR3 contains 15 residues. Looked up from germline, CDR1 is MNHEY and CDR2 is SVGAGI. V lost 4 bases and J lost 2, with 14 bases in between. In DNA form, the CDR3 reads TGTGCCAGCAGTTCGGTAGGACTGACAAACACTGAAGCTTTCTTT. Translated: CASSSVGLTNTEAFF.

This clone was seen repeatedly, ten times or more. The genes are TRBV12-3 or TRBV12-4 and TRBJ1-5, with unresolved D. V dropped 7 bases and J dropped 0 bases, with 7 bases sitting between them. This CDR3 is built from 13 residues. The CDR3 reads CASNGYSNQPQHF. CDR3 bases: TGTGCCAGCAATGGTTATAGCAATCAGCCCCAGCATTTT.

This clone was observed at least ten times. The V and J genes are TRBV6-2 or TRBV6-3 and TRBJ2-1; D ambiguous. CDR1 MNHEY and CDR2 SVGEGT come from the germline V gene. The ends were cut back, 4 bases at V and 3 bases at J, with 13 bases in the middle. CDR3 length equals 15 residues. The CDR3 loop is CASSSPQRNYNEQFF. The CDR3 coding sequence is TGTGCCAGCAGTTCACCTCAGCGAAACTACAATGAGCAGTTCTTC.

This clone occurred once. The rearrangement links TRBV11-2 to TRBJ2-3; 8 bases line up with TRBD2. Looked up from germline, CDR1 is SGHAT and CDR2 is FQNNGV. The V gene end was trimmed by 5 bases and the J gene end by 0 bases; junction bases not matched to a gene: 13. The CDR3 loop spans 18 amino acids. CDR3 loop: CASSPTGLERVSTDTQYF. The CDR3, as DNA: TGTGCCAGCAGCCCGACGGGACTAGAGCGGGTTAGCACAGATACGCAGTATTTT.

V and J are TRBV5-1 and TRBJ2-2, with D perhaps matching TRBD1 (5 bases). V was shortened by 7 bases and J by 4 bases, with 14 bases between the two germline ends. This CDR3 comprises 14 residues. CDR1 SGHRS and CDR2 YFSETQ come from the germline V gene. The CDR3 loop is CASGFNQGTGELFF. The CDR3 DNA is TGCGCCAGCGGATTTAACCAGGGCACCGGGGAGCTGTTTTTT.

This clone was seen repeatedly, ten times or more. V gene TRBV10-3 combines with J gene TRBJ2-7; 9 bases line up with TRBD2. V lost 7 bases, J lost 0 bases, and 4 bases stayed unmatched. The germline CDR1 and CDR2 sequences are ENHRY and SYGVKD. The CDR3 extends over 14 amino acids. CDR3 region: CAINSGGSSYEQYF. The DNA of the CDR3 is TGTGCCATCAATAGCGGGGGAAGCTCCTACGAGCAGTACTTC.

In this sample, this clone turned up many times. The V call is TRBV20-1, the J call TRBJ1-2; D possibly corresponds to TRBD1 (6 bases). Germline-derived CDR1 and CDR2 are DFQATT and SNEGSKA (reference sequence). Trimming took off 5 bases at V and 4 bases at J, with 14 bases between the two ends. The CDR3 covers 13 residues. CDR3 amino acids: CSAANREGYGYTF. DNA of the CDR3: TGCAGTGCTGCCAACAGGGAGGGCTATGGCTACACCTTC.

This clone occurred a few times. A clone one base away is much larger, so this may be a read error. The chain recombines TRBV12-3 or TRBV12-4 with TRBJ2-7, with D unresolved. CDR3 length: 13 amino acids. CDR3: CAISPLKHHEQYF. As DNA, the CDR3 is TGTGCCATCAGTCCGCTAAAACACCACGAGCAGTACTTC.

This clone was detected only a few times. The rearrangement joins TRBV7-9 to TRBJ1-2; 7 nucleotides align to TRBD1. Germline values: CDR1 SEHNR, CDR2 FQNEAQ (reference sequence). This CDR3 comprises 12 residues. V trimming: 5 bases; J trimming: 7 bases; junction bases outside the gene matches: 4. The DNA for the CDR3 is TGTGCCAGCAGCCAAGGGGGCTTTGGCTACACCTTC. It translates to CASSQGGFGYTF.

This clone was seen repeatedly, ten times or more. This chain connects TRBV20-1 to TRBJ1-2, with 7 bases matching TRBD1. The CDR3 length is 13 residues. V dropped 8 bases and J dropped 8; count of bases not matched to a gene: 14. Germline V gives CDR1 DFQATT, CDR2 SNEGSKA (reference sequence). The CDR3 spells CSPGNYQGDGYTF. Written as DNA, the CDR3 is TGCAGTCCAGGAAACTACCAGGGGGACGGCTACACCTTC.

This clone has ten or more counts. The genes are TRBV19 and TRBJ2-1; TRBD2 might be the D (5 bases). V shed 3 bases and J shed 7 bases, with 10 bases lying between them. Germline CDR1 LNHDA, CDR2 SQIVND (reference sequence). The CDR3 consists of 13 residues. In nucleotides, the CDR3 is TGTGCCAGTAGTATGAAGGGCGGGAATGAGCAGTTCTTC. Translation gives CASSMKGGNEQFF.

This clone is medium-sized. The chain couples TRBV20-1 to TRBJ2-2; tentatively, D is TRBD2 (6 bases). Germline CDR1 DFQATT, CDR2 SNEGSKA (reference sequence). This CDR3 is built from 15 residues. V gave up 0 bases and J gave up 5 bases, with 13 bases separating them. CDR3 amino acids: CSARDRRLDTGELFF. CDR3 nucleotides: TGCAGTGCTAGAGATCGCCGACTAGATACCGGGGAGCTGTTTTTT.

This clone showed up many times. This rearrangement joins TRBV19 to TRBJ2-3; 9 bases are shared with TRBD1. The germline V gene encodes CDR1 LNHDA and CDR2 SQIVND (reference sequence). The CDR3 totals 15 residues. Trimming took 10 bases from V and 0 from J; bases not matched to a gene: 8. This chain's CDR3 is CAIGPGTGSTDTQYF. DNA of the CDR3: TGTGCCATCGGCCCCGGGACAGGGAGCACAGATACGCAGTATTTT.